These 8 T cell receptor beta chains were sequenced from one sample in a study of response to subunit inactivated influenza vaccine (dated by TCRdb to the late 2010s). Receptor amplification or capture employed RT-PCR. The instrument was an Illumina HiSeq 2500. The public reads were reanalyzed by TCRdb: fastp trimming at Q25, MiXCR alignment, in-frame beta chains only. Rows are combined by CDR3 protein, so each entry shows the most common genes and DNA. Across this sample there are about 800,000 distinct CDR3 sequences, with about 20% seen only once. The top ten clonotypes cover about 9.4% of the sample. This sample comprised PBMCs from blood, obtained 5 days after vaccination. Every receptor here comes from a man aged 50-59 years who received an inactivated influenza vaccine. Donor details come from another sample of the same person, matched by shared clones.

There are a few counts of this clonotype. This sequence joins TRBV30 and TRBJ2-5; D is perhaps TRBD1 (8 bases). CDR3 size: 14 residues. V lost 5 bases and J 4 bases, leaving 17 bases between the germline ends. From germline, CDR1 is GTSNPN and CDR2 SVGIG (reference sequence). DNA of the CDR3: TGTGCCTGGCTAGGACAGGGAGGGACAGAGACCCAGTACTTC. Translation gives CAWLGQGGTETQYF.

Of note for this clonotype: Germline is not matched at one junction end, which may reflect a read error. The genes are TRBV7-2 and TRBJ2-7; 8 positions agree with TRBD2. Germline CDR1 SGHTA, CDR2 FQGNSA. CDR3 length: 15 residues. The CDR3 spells CVSSLDTGGSYEQYF. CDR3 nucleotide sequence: TGTGTCAGCAGCTTAGATACGGGGGGGTCCTACGAGCAGTACTTC.

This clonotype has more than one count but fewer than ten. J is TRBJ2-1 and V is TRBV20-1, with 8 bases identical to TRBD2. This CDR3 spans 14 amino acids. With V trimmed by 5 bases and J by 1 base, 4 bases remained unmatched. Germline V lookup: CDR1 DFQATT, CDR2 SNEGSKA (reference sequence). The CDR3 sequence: CSAQERESYNEQFF. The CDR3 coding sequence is TGCAGTGCTCAGGAGCGGGAGTCCTACAATGAGCAGTTCTTC.

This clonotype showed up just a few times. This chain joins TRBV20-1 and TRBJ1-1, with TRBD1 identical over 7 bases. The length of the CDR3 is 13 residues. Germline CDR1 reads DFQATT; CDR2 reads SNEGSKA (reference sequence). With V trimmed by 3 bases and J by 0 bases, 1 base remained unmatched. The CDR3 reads CSARGQMNTEAFF. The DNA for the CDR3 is TGCAGTGCTAGGGGACAGATGAACACTGAAGCTTTCTTT.

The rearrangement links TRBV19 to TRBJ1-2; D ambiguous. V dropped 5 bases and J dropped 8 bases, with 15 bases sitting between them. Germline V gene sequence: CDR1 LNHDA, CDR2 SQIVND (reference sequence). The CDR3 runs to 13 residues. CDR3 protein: CASSSSGRRGYTF. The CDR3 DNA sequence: TGTGCCAGTAGTTCCAGTGGCAGACGGGGCTACACCTTC.

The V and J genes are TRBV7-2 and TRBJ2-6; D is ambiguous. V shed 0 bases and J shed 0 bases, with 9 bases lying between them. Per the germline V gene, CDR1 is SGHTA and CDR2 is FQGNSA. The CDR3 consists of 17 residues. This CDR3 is CASSLALLDSGANVLTF. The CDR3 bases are TGTGCCAGCAGCTTAGCGCTCTTGGACTCTGGGGCCAACGTCCTGACTTTC.

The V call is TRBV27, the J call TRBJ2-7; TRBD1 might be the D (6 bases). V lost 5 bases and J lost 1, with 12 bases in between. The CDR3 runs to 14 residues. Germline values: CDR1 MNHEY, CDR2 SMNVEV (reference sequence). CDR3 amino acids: CASSLPDSSYEQYF. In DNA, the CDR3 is TGTGCCAGCAGTCTCCCGGACAGTTCCTACGAGCAGTACTTC.

DNA for the CDR3: TGTGCCAGCAGACCGGGACACACATTCCCCTACAATGAGCAGTTCTTC. This translates into CASRPGHTFPYNEQFF. V is TRBV12-3 or TRBV12-4 and J is TRBJ2-1, with a tentative D call TRBD1 (6 bases). There are 16 residues in the CDR3. Trimming removed 6 bases from V and 2 bases from J, with 17 bases in between.